A single T cell receptor (beta chain) is shown here with its context. Antigen unknown. This specimen belongs to a study of T-cell reconstitution after alpha-beta-depleted transplantation in children. Study-wide points: The authors attributed T-cell counts and diversity one year after transplant mostly to newly produced T cells.

This sample's TCRbeta library carried unique molecular identifier barcodes. Each CDR3 protein gets one entry after TCRdb re-called the PCR reads with MiXCR. This table has about 300,000 distinct CDR3 sequences, around 10% appearing once. Sample: PBMCs, taken before TCRalphabeta/CD19-depleted stem cell transplant. This sequence was found in a boy under two years old with acute myeloid leukemia, due to receive a stem cell transplant.

The CDR3 loop reads CSASGDRLYGYTF. For the CDR3, the DNA is TGCAGTGCTAGCGGGGACCGCCTCTATGGCTACACCTTC. V gene TRBV20-1 combines with J gene TRBJ1-2; D may be TRBD1 (5 bases). The V and J ends lost 3 bases and 4 bases respectively, with 12 bases between them. The CDR3 length is 13 residues. CDR1 and CDR2 (germline): DFQATT, SNEGSKA (reference sequence).